Listed below are T cell receptor beta chains from one sample, sequenced in a study of PD-L1 blockade in urothelial cancer. Measured with immunoSEQ multiplex PCR; TCRdb has only the in-frame clones, and not every one. The sample holds under 55,000 clones, about 88% seen once. The specimen was PBMCs, collected around atezolizumab (anti-PD-L1) treatment. The receptor source for this set is a donor aged 40 or over with urothelial cancer. CDR3s include the opening cysteine and the closing phenylalanine or tryptophan. D genes are given only for firm matches. Clone size is given for some rows only: seen once, a few or many times, or a class if the clone is expanded.

v_gene	abundance	d_gene	j_gene	CDR3nt	CDR3aa
TRBV5-1	-	TRBD1	TRBJ1-1	TGCGCCAGCAGCTTGGCCGCGGCCAGGGGGCTTGGCACTGAAGCTTTCTTT	CASSLAAARGLGTEAFF
TRBV6-4	-	-	TRBJ1-5	TGTGCCAGCAGCGTGGAGAGCAATCAGCCCCAGCATTTT	CASSVESNQPQHF
TRBV5-6	-	-	TRBJ1-2	TGTGCCAGCAGCTTGTTCGGGGTTTTGGTTCTAGGCTATGGCTACACCTTC	CASSLFGVLVLGYGYTF
TRBV7-2	-	TRBD1	TRBJ2-7	TGTGCCAGCAGCCCACGGGGGACAGGGGGCTACGAGCAGTACTTC	CASSPRGTGGYEQYF
TRBV7-3	-	-	TRBJ2-2	TGTGCCAGCAGCGCGGCGGGGCCCGGGGAGCTGTTTTTT	CASSAAGPGELFF
TRBV7-3	few	TRBD1	TRBJ2-3	TGTGCCAGCAGCGGCGGACAGGGGAGGACAGATACGCAGTATTTT	CASSGGQGRTDTQYF
TRBV16	-	-	TRBJ2-3	TGTGCCAGCAGCCAATCAGGGGCAGATACGCAGTATTTT	CASSQSGADTQYF
TRBV7-2	few	TRBD2	TRBJ2-5	TGTGCCAGCAGCCGCGGGACTAGCTGGCGAGAGACCCAGTACTTC	CASSRGTSWRETQYF
TRBV7-2	-	TRBD2	TRBJ2-1	TGTGCCAGCAGCCTACATACCTCTAGCGGGATCAATGAGCAGTTCTTC	CASSLHTSSGINEQFF
TRBV6-1	-	TRBD2	TRBJ2-7	TGTGCCAGCAGTGAAGCGTGGGGAGGGGCCTCCTACGAGCAGTACTTC	CASSEAWGGASYEQYF
TRBV19	once	-	TRBJ1-5	TGTGCCAGTACCCCAGGGGCAGGATATCAGCCCCAGCATTTT	CASTPGAGYQPQHF
TRBV7-2	-	TRBD2	TRBJ2-7	TGTGCCAGCAGCCCCGGGACTAGCGTCTCCTACGAGCAGTACTTC	CASSPGTSVSYEQYF
TRBV30	-	-	TRBJ1-3	TGTGCCTGGAGTTTGGGAGCGGGAAACACCATATATTTT	CAWSLGAGNTIYF
TRBV18	-	-	TRBJ1-1	TGTGCCAGCTCACCGTCACAAAACACTGAAGCTTTCTTT	CASSPSQNTEAFF
TRBV4-3	-	TRBD2	TRBJ2-2	TGCGCCAGCAGCCAAGAGGGACTAGCGGGAAGGTCCGGGGAGCTGTTTTTT	CASSQEGLAGRSGELFF
TRBV4-1	-	-	TRBJ1-2	TGCGCCAGCAGCCAAGTAGTTGGTGGCTACACCTTC	CASSQVVGGYTF
TRBV5-1	-	-	TRBJ1-2	TGCGCCAGCAGACCGGGGGGGGGTGGCTATGGCTACACCTTC	CASRPGGGGYGYTF
TRBV27	-	TRBD2	TRBJ2-1	TGTGCCAGCAGTTTACGGAGGGCCTTAGCGGGGTCCTACAATGAGCAGTTCTTC	CASSLRRALAGSYNEQFF
TRBV7-6	-	TRBD2	TRBJ2-3	TGTGCCAGCAGCTGGCCCCTTAGCGGGTCTAGCACAGATACGCAGTATTTT	CASSWPLSGSSTDTQYF
TRBV11-1	-	TRBD2	TRBJ2-4	TGTGCCAGCAGCTTGGGGGGGGACCACCTTCAGTACTTC	CASSLGGDHLQYF
TRBV7-9	-	TRBD2	TRBJ2-7	TGTGCCAGCAGCCCCCGGACTAGCGGGGAATACGAGCAGTACTTC	CASSPRTSGEYEQYF
TRBV5-1	-	TRBD1	TRBJ2-1	TGCGCCAGCAGACAGGGGGGAGCCTACAATGAGCAGTTCTTC	CASRQGGAYNEQFF
TRBV6-5	once	-	TRBJ1-5	TGTGCCAGCAGTTACGGGGCGAATCAGCCCCAGCATTTT	CASSYGANQPQHF
TRBV7-3	-	-	TRBJ2-1	TGTGCCAGCAGCTTAATCCCCCCTAGCTCGAGCCTCCATGAGCAGTTCTTC	CASSLIPPSSSLHEQFF
TRBV2	once	TRBD1	TRBJ2-2	TGTGCCAGCAGCCGGACAGGGTCAGTCGGGGAGCTGTTTTTT	CASSRTGSVGELFF
TRBV7-9	-	-	TRBJ1-2	TGTGCCAGCAGCCCTCCTCAAGGGAAGGGGAACTATGGCTACACCTTC	CASSPPQGKGNYGYTF